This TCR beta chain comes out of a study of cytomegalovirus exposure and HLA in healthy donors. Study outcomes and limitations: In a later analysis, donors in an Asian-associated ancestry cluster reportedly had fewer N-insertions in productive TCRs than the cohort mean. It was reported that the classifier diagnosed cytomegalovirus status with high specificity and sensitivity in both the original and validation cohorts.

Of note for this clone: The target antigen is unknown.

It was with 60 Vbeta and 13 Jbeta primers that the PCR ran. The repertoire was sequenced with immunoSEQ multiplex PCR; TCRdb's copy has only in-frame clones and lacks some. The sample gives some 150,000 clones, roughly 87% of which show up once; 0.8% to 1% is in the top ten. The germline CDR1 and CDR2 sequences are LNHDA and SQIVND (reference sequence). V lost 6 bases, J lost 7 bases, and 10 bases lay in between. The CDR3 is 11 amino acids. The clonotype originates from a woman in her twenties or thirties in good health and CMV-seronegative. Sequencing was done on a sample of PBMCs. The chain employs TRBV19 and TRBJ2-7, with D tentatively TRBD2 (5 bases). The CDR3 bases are TGTGCCAGTAGCTCTCGGGGTGAGCAGTACTTC. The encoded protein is CASSSRGEQYF. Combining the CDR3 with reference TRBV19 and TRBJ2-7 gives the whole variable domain DGGITQSPKYLFRKEGQNVTLSCEQNLNHDAMYWYRQDPGQGLRLIYYSQIVNDFQKGDIAEGYSVSREKKESFPLTVTSAQKNPTAFYLCASSSRGEQYFGPGTRLTVT.